Below, 28 T cell receptor beta chains from the same sample are listed, as sequenced in a study of blood T cell repertoires in COVID-19. Profiling relied on immunoSEQ multiplex PCR, and the TCRdb table lists in-frame clones only, not all of them. The sample carries approximately 350,000 clones, approximately 90% recorded once. Sequenced input: peripheral blood. These receptors came from a woman in her late teens or twenties who had recovered from COVID-19.

The CDR3 here is CASSQDVPGQGHEAFF. The DNA of the CDR3 is TGCGCCAGCAGCCAAGACGTTCCGGGACAGGGTCACGAAGCTTTCTTT. V is TRBV4-3 and J is TRBJ1-1; TRBD1 aligns across 9 bases. Germline V gives CDR1 LGHNA, CDR2 YSLEER. J gave up 8 bases and V 0 bases, and 10 bases lay outside the gene matches. The CDR3 consists of 16 residues.

V and J are TRBV4-3 and TRBJ2-2, with 11 positions matching TRBD2. Germline V gene sequence: CDR1 LGHNA, CDR2 YSLEER. The CDR3 length is 18 residues. With V trimmed by 1 base and J by 2 bases, 6 bases remained unmatched. This CDR3 reads CASSQVSGREPNTGELFF. The CDR3, as DNA: TGCGCCAGCAGCCAAGTTAGCGGGAGGGAACCTAACACCGGGGAGCTGTTTTTT.

Remarks on this clone: The limits of the CDR3 on the DNA are not certain, so only TCRdb's listed CDR3 is given. The chain links TRBV6-2 or TRBV6-3 to TRBJ2-7; the D call in the table, TRBD2, was not verified against the DNA. The CDR3 is 19 amino acids in total, end residues counted. Per germline, CDR1 MNHEY and CDR2 SVGEGT. CDR3 protein: CASSSSLPGTSGRSREQYV.

The chain is built from TRBV7-6 and TRBJ1-2; tentatively, D is TRBD1 (5 bases). The ends were cut back, 1 base at V and 5 bases at J, with 14 bases in the middle. The CDR3 extends over 15 amino acids. The V gene's germline CDR1 is SGHVS and CDR2 FNYEAQ. The CDR3 protein is CASSLGWQGLYGYTF. CDR3 DNA sequence: TGTGCCAGCAGCTTAGGATGGCAGGGATTATATGGCTACACCTTC. The full variable domain, with the rest looked up from reference TRBV7-6 and TRBJ1-2, is GAGVSQSPRYKVTKRGQDVALRCDPISGHVSLYWYRQALGQGPEFLTYFNYEAQQDKSGLPNDRFSAERPEGSISTLTIQRTEQRDSAMYRCASSLGWQGLYGYTFGSGTRLTVV.

The CDR3 nucleotides read TGTGCCACCAGGCCCAGGACAGGGCCTTTGGGGGGCTACACCTTC. Translating gives CATRPRTGPLGGYTF. The chain employs TRBV24-1 and TRBJ1-2; 8 bases fit TRBD1. After removal of 7 bases from V and 8 bases from J, the junction contained 14 bases not matched to a gene. CDR3 length: 15 residues. The germline CDR1 and CDR2 sequences are KGHDR and SFDVKD.

The rearrangement uses TRBV5-1 and TRBJ2-1; 9 nucleotides line up with TRBD1. Germline trimming cut 4 bases from V and 3 bases from J; bases unmatched to any gene: 11. Germline assignment: CDR1 SGHRS and CDR2 YFSETQ. This CDR3 has 17 residues. CDR3 sequence reads: CASSRGTGNSYYNEQFF. The DNA for the CDR3 is TGCGCCAGCAGCAGGGGGACAGGGAATAGTTACTACAATGAGCAGTTCTTC. The whole variable domain, remainder taken from reference TRBV5-1 and TRBJ2-1, is KAGVTQTPRYLIKTRGQQVTLSCSPISGHRSVSWYQQTPGQGLQFLFEYFSETQRNKGNFPGRFSGRQFSNSRSEMNVSTLELGDSALYLCASSRGTGNSYYNEQFFGPGTRLTVL.

CDR3 DNA sequence: TGTGCCTGGAATGGCGGGAGGGTTGCGGAGACCCAGTACTTC. Amino acid sequence: CAWNGGRVAETQYF. The rearrangement joins TRBV30 to TRBJ2-5; 9 bases map to TRBD2. V was clipped by 4 bases and J by 5 bases; unmatched bases: 8. The CDR3 length is 14 residues. CDR1 GTSNPN and CDR2 SVGIG come from the germline V gene (reference sequence).

This chain connects TRBV5-1 to TRBJ2-3; TRBD2 aligns across 10 bases. The CDR3 totals 15 residues. The J segment lost 2 bases and the V segment lost 5 bases, leaving 5 bases of the junction unmatched. Looked up from germline, CDR1 is SGHRS and CDR2 is YFSETQ. The CDR3 protein is CASSRLAGPTDTQYF. The CDR3 coding sequence is TGCGCCAGCAGTCGACTAGCGGGCCCCACAGATACGCAGTATTTT.

The V gene is TRBV29-1, the J gene TRBJ1-2; 9 nucleotides match TRBD1. V was clipped by 4 bases and J by 2 bases; unmatched bases: 5. The CDR3 runs 14 residues. Per the germline V gene, CDR1 is SQVTM and CDR2 is ANQGSEA. The CDR3 spells CSVADRGRNYGYTF. The CDR3 coding sequence is TGCAGCGTTGCGGACAGGGGCAGGAACTATGGCTACACCTTC.

The genes are TRBV10-3 and TRBJ1-4; TRBD1 matches at 8 bases. Germline CDR1 and CDR2: ENHRY and SYGVKD. This CDR3 has 14 residues. V was pared by 7 bases and J by 4 bases, with 5 bases of the junction left unmatched. CDR3: CAIKPGQGNEKLFF. The CDR3 bases are TGTGCCATCAAGCCTGGACAGGGTAATGAAAAACTGTTTTTT.

This chain joins TRBV11-3 and TRBJ1-1; possible D gene TRBD1, 6 bases. Germline V gene data show CDR1 as SGHNT and CDR2 as YENEEA. There are 16 residues in the CDR3. Trimming left V 2 bases short and J 3 bases short, with 16 bases between. The CDR3 reads CASSLSSYRADTEAFF. The CDR3 DNA is TGTGCCAGCAGCTTAAGCTCTTACAGGGCGGACACTGAAGCTTTCTTT. The variable domain in full, with the rest retrieved from reference TRBV11-3 and TRBJ1-1, is EAGVVQSPRYKIIEKKQPVAFWCNPISGHNTLYWYLQNLGQGPELLIRYENEEAVDDSQLPKDRFSAERLKGVDSTLKIQPAELGDSAVYLCASSLSSYRADTEAFFGQGTRLTVV.

V usage is TRBV18 and J usage is TRBJ2-7; possibly TRBD1 for D (6 bases). The CDR3 contains 14 residues. Trimming cost V 3 bases and J 2 bases, with 11 bases left between them. Germline V CDR1 and CDR2: KGHSH, LQKENI. The CDR3 DNA is TGTGCCAGCTCACCGCCAGGGGACCCCTACGAGCAGTACGTC. Amino acids: CASSPPGDPYEQYV.

The CDR3 DNA reads as TGTGCCAGCAGCTCGCAGGCTGATCAGCCCCAGCATTTT. Its protein product is CASSSQADQPQHF. The gene calls are TRBV7-2 and TRBJ1-5; D gene ambiguous. The CDR3 spans 13 residues. V was clipped by 4 bases and J by 5 bases, with 9 bases between them. Germline V gene data show CDR1 as SGHTA and CDR2 as FQGNSA.

The V call is TRBV6-5, the J call TRBJ1-2; TRBD1 agrees at 7 bases. J was trimmed by 6 bases and V by 2 bases; bases with no gene match: 3. CDR1 is MNHEY, CDR2 SVGAGI, per germline. The CDR3 runs to 13 residues. This CDR3 reads CASSYLGQDGYTF. The CDR3 DNA reads TGTGCCAGCAGTTACCTTGGACAGGATGGCTACACCTTC.

The chain links TRBV5-1 to TRBJ2-1; D assignment may be TRBD1 or TRBD2 (6 bases each). The germline V gene has CDR1 SGHRS and CDR2 YFSETQ. V was trimmed by 4 bases and J by 5 bases, leaving 13 bases between them. This CDR3 comprises 14 residues. Written as DNA, the CDR3 is TGCGCCAGCAGCGTGGGGGGACATAACAATGAGCAGTTCTTC. Translating gives CASSVGGHNNEQFF.

This clone was recorded only once. CDR3 in amino acids: CASSLALRGNTEAFF. DNA for the CDR3: TGCGCCAGCAGCTTGGCCCTCAGGGGGAACACTGAAGCTTTCTTT. The V call is TRBV5-1, the J call TRBJ1-1, with D possibly TRBD1 on 6 matching bases. The CDR3 spans 15 residues. Trimming stripped 0 bases from V and 1 base from J, with 10 bases between. Germline-derived CDR1 and CDR2 are SGHRS and YFSETQ.

V gene TRBV11-2 combines with J gene TRBJ1-2; 10 nucleotides align to TRBD1. Looked up from germline, CDR1 is SGHAT and CDR2 is FQNNGV. The CDR3 spans 15 residues. V dropped 4 bases and J dropped 4; count of bases not matched to a gene: 6. CDR3 DNA: TGTGCCAGCAGCTCTAGACAGGGGGCAAGCTATGGCTACACCTTC. As protein: CASSSRQGASYGYTF.

The chain joins TRBV4-3 to TRBJ2-1; D gene ambiguous. This CDR3 is 13 amino acids long. Trimming left V 1 base short and J 8 bases short, with 9 bases between. Germline assignment: CDR1 LGHNA and CDR2 YSLEER. The CDR3 nucleotides read TGCGCCAGCAGCCAAGTAGTATCCGATGAGCAGTTCTTC. It yields the protein CASSQVVSDEQFF.

There are a few counts of this clone. Different DNA sequences within this sample yield the same CDR3. J is TRBJ2-7 and V is TRBV6-2 or TRBV6-3, with 13 nucleotides matching TRBD2. Germline V gives CDR1 MNHEY, CDR2 SVGEGT. The length of the CDR3 is 16 residues. V lost 0 bases to trimming and J lost 4 bases; unmatched junction nucleotides: 3. The CDR3 DNA follows: TGTGCCAGCAGTTACTCTAGGACTAGCGGGAGTTACGAGCAGTACGTC. Residues: CASSYSRTSGSYEQYV.

The chain is built from TRBV25-1 and TRBJ2-3; D is undetermined. Germline V gives CDR1 MGHDK, CDR2 SYGVNS. Trimming stripped 0 bases from V and 1 base from J, with 5 bases between. The CDR3 consists of 14 residues. CDR3 in amino acids: CASSEYGRTDTQYF. CDR3 coding DNA: TGTGCCAGCAGTGAATATGGCCGCACAGATACGCAGTATTTT. Supplemented by reference TRBV25-1 and TRBJ2-3, the full variable domain reads EADIYQTPRYLVIGTGKKITLECSQTMGHDKMYWYQQDPGMELHLIHYSYGVNSTEKGDLSSESTVSRIRTEHFPLTLESARPSHTSQYLCASSEYGRTDTQYFGPGTRLTVL.

This chain joins TRBV15 and TRBJ1-5; 9 positions agree with TRBD1. With 1 base clipped from V and 2 bases from J, the junction kept 3 bases outside the gene matches. This CDR3 is 16 amino acids long. Germline CDR1 is LNHNV and CDR2 is YYDKDF (reference sequence). Written as DNA, the CDR3 is TGTGCCACCAGCAGAGGGGACAGGGAGGGCAATCAGCCCCAGCATTTT. Translating it yields CATSRGDREGNQPQHF.

This chain joins TRBV19 and TRBJ1-5, with a weak D call TRBD1 (6 bases). Germline assignment: CDR1 LNHDA and CDR2 SQIVND (reference sequence). Deletions cut 1 base from V and 6 bases from J, with 16 bases between. The CDR3 has 16 residues. The CDR3 sequence: CASSIGGQGLGQPQHF. The CDR3 DNA reads as TGTGCCAGTAGTATAGGGGGGCAGGGGTTAGGTCAGCCCCAGCATTTT.

This chain links TRBV19 with TRBJ2-1, with 9 bases matching TRBD2. CDR3 length equals 15 residues. Germline assignment: CDR1 LNHDA and CDR2 SQIVND (reference sequence). J gave up 3 bases and V 5 bases, and 5 bases lay outside the gene matches. The CDR3 spells CASSPAGGLYNEQFF. The CDR3 coding sequence is TGTGCCAGTAGTCCTGCGGGGGGGCTCTACAATGAGCAGTTCTTC.

The rearrangement joins TRBV7-2 to TRBJ2-5; 8 bases fit TRBD2. Unmatched junction bases numbered 9, after V lost 8 bases and J lost 1 base. The length of the CDR3 is 15 residues. Germline lookup yields CDR1 SGHTA and CDR2 FQGNSA. DNA for the CDR3: TGTGCCAGCTTACGGGAGGGCAGGGGCCAAGAGACCCAGTACTTC. Protein: CASLREGRGQETQYF.

The rearrangement joins TRBV15 to TRBJ2-3; 12 positions match TRBD2. The CDR3 is 15 residues long. CDR1 is LNHNV, CDR2 YYDKDF, per germline (reference sequence). J was trimmed by 4 bases and V by 3 bases; bases with no gene match: 2. As DNA, the CDR3 is TGTGCCACCAGCAGGACTAGCGGGAGTCCAGATACGCAGTATTTT. Protein sequence: CATSRTSGSPDTQYF.

This clone was seen only once. The identical CDR3 is also encoded by other nucleotide sequences in the sample. The chain is built from TRBV20-1 and TRBJ2-3; no reliable D call. The length of the CDR3 is 11 residues. Germline V gene sequence: CDR1 DFQATT, CDR2 SNEGSKA (reference sequence). Trimming took 3 bases from V and 6 from J, leaving 7 bases between them. The CDR3 spells CSASSVDTQYF. CDR3 nucleotide sequence: TGCAGTGCTAGCTCGGTTGATACGCAGTATTTT.

The V gene is TRBV6-2 or TRBV6-3, the J gene TRBJ1-3; possibly TRBD1 for D (6 bases). This CDR3 is 17 amino acids long. Germline CDR1 MNHEY, CDR2 SVGEGT. V dropped 4 bases and J dropped 0 bases, with 16 bases sitting between them. This chain's CDR3 is CASSSGPGVPSGNTIYF. In nucleotides, the CDR3 is TGTGCCAGCAGTTCCGGGCCAGGGGTCCCCTCTGGAAACACCATATATTTT.

The chain couples TRBV6-5 to TRBJ1-4; maybe TRBD1 (6 bases). Germline CDR1 MNHEY, CDR2 SVGAGI. This CDR3 comprises 14 residues. V gave up 6 bases and J gave up 7 bases, with 15 bases separating them. The CDR3 bases are TGTGCCAGCAGCGGGGGGGCAGGGGCTGAAAAACTGTTTTTT. Its protein product is CASSGGAGAEKLFF.